What follows describes a single T cell receptor beta chain. Its cognate antigen is unknown. This sample stems from a study of T cells after yellow fever vaccination. About the study: SMART-Seq v4 Ultra Low Input prepared libraries from low-cell fractions.

Study-level findings and limits: A weaker secondary response peaked on day 5, the primary on day 15. Reappearance after the booster was seen for most primary-vaccination clones, at roughly 96% CD4 and less than 90% CD8.

TCRdb recomputed calls from the 5' RACE reads with MiXCR, one row per CDR3 protein. This sample carries fewer than 650,000 distinct CDR3 sequences, around a fifth of them seen once, and the ten largest clones take approximately 15%. V was clipped by 3 bases and J by 6 bases, with 9 bases between them. Germline CDR1 is DFQATT and CDR2 is SNEGSKA (reference sequence). This CDR3 comprises 12 residues. This TCR was sampled from a young man who received the YFV17D yellow fever vaccine. The sample consisted of PBMCs, taken less than 25 days after the first yellow fever vaccination. The J gene is TRBJ2-1, the V gene TRBV20-1; D gene ambiguous. The CDR3: CSASGDRNEQFF. The CDR3 nucleotides read TGCAGTGCTAGTGGCGACCGCAATGAGCAGTTCTTC.